These 3 T cell receptor beta chains came from one sample sequenced in a study of T cells in Graves' hyperthyroidism and ophthalmopathy. The CDR3 regions of TCR beta were amplified from RNA transcripts. In the first-round RT-PCR of the TCR CDR3, the HTBI primer set was used. TCRdb called the multiplex PCR reads again in MiXCR, with one record for every CDR3 protein. The table shows 600,000 or so distinct CDR3 sequences, with roughly 15% occurring only once. The specimen sequenced was blood. All receptors come from a woman aged 45 to 65 with Graves' ophthalmopathy.

This clonotype was seen at least ten times. One end of the junction varies from germline; a read error may be responsible. The genes are TRBV5-1 and TRBJ2-1, with D maybe TRBD2 (5 bases). This CDR3 comprises 12 residues. CDR1 is SGHRS and CDR2 is YFSETQ in the germline V gene. CDR3 in amino acids: CASSLGVYEQFF. CDR3 DNA sequence: TGTGCCAGCAGCTTGGGAGTATATGAGCAGTTCTTC. Full variable domain (outside the CDR3, taken from reference TRBV5-1 and TRBJ2-1): KAGVTQTPRYLIKTRGQQVTLSCSPISGHRSVSWYQQTPGQGLQFLFEYFSETQRNKGNFPGRFSGRQFSNSRSEMNVSTLELGDSALYLCASSLGVYEQFFGPGTRLTVL.

V is TRBV4-1 and J is TRBJ2-2; 15 bases map to TRBD2. The V gene's germline CDR1 is MGHRA and CDR2 YSYEKL. The CDR3 sequence is 17 residues long. V lost 4 bases, J lost 7 bases, and 7 bases stayed unmatched. As DNA, the CDR3 is TGCGCCAGCAGCCCCGGACTAGCGGGAGGGCCGAACGGGGAGCTGTTTTTT. This gives the protein CASSPGLAGGPNGELFF.

Many counts were recorded for this clonotype. The chain is built from TRBV12-3 or TRBV12-4 and TRBJ2-7, with 10 bases fitting TRBD2. CDR3 length: 14 amino acids. Losses at the gene ends were 6 bases for V and 5 bases for J; bases not matched to a gene: 7. The CDR3 bases are TGTGCCAGCAGGACTACGCTAGCGGGAGACGAGCAGTACTTC. This translates into CASRTTLAGDEQYF.